A selection of T cell receptor beta chains follows, all from one sample in a study of blood T cells in healthy people across ages. A single record per CDR3 protein comes from TCRdb applying MiXCR to the 5' RACE reads. The sample comprises 650,000 to 800,000 distinct CDR3 sequences, approximately 52% of which are singletons, and approximately 12% rests with the top ten. Sequencing was done on a sample of blood. The receptor set was obtained from a woman of 80 years or more in good health. Each CDR3 is given with its conserved first and last residue.

11,TRBV15,TRBJ2-7,CATSRGLDQYF
14,TRBV3-1,TRBJ2-7,CASSHAPQGSEQYF
14,TRBV5-1,TRBJ1-1,CASSQSTTNTEAFF
14,TRBV3-1,TRBJ2-1,CASSSGQGRDEQFF
14,TRBV21-1,TRBJ2-3,CASKGGQGTDTQYF
13,TRBV6-5,TRBJ1-5,CASSYDGAQPQHF
17,TRBV5-1,TRBJ2-5,CASKVDRVLSSYNEQYF
14,TRBV25-1,TRBJ2-1,CASSERGTGPEQFF
13,TRBV28,TRBJ2-3,CASRGYSTDTQYF
16,TRBV27,TRBJ2-7,CASSLSKGLNTYEQYF
17,TRBV7-6,TRBJ1-6,CASSLTPRGRGNSPLHF
15,TRBV7-9,TRBJ2-1,CAGSSGQGIYNEQFF
16,TRBV6-6,.,CASSYTNPTVQETQYF
14,TRBV5-1,TRBJ2-7,CASSLTTGLREQYF
14,TRBV7-2,TRBJ2-3,CASTIGPAGDTQYF
15,TRBV7-9,TRBJ1-2,CASSFRRGGNYGYTF
17,TRBV24-1,TRBJ2-3,CATSDSLTAWGTDTQYF
14,TRBV7-9,TRBJ2-1,CASRRGNSLNEQFF
15,TRBV6-5,TRBJ2-5,CASSPKDRGQETQYF
15,TRBV6-1,TRBJ2-7,CASTGQGEGSYEQYF
14,TRBV20-1,TRBJ2-3,CSAPRDRGPDTQYF
14,TRBV4-2,TRBJ1-2,CASSQDLTNYGYTF
11,TRBV12-3/TRBV12-4,TRBJ2-7,CASSPGEAQYF
15,TRBV6-5,TRBJ1-1,CASKGGGGMNTEAFF
14,TRBV14,TRBJ2-1,CASSRGGGSYEQFF
12,TRBV20-1,TRBJ1-1,CSARETGWSAFF